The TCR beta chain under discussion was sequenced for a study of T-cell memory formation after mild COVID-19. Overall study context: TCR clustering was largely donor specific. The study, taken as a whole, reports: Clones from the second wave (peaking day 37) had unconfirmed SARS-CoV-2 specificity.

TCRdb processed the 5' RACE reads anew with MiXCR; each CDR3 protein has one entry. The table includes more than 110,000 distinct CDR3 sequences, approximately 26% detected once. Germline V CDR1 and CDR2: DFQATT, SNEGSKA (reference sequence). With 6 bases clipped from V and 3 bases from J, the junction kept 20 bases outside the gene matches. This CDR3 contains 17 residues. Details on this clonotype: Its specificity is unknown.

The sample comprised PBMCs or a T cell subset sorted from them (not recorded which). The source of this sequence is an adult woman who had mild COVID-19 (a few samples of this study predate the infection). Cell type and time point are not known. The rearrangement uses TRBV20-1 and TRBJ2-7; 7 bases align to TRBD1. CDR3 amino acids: CSARTLAGGEGVYEQYF. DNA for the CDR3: TGCAGTGCGCGAACACTTGCAGGGGGAGAGGGAGTCTACGAGCAGTACTTC.